Listed below are T cell receptor beta chains from one sample, sequenced in a study of response to subunit inactivated influenza vaccine. One entry per CDR3 protein results from TCRdb running MiXCR on the RT-PCR reads. The repertoire holds around 520,000 distinct CDR3 sequences, with approximately 12% as singletons. Material: PBMCs from blood, obtained on the day of vaccination. The source is a man between 45 and 60 years old who received an inactivated influenza vaccine. Both conserved end residues are part of each CDR3. D genes are given only for firm matches. Size values are once, few and many counts, or a class for expanded clones, and some rows have none.

>TRBV28|TRBJ2-7|once|NA
CASSLAPPGEQYF
TGTGCCAGCAGCTTAGCACCTCCAGGCGAGCAGTACTTC
>TRBV5-6|TRBJ2-1|many|TRBD2
CASSPLAGGGNEQFF
TGTGCCAGCAGCCCGCTAGCGGGAGGGGGCAATGAGCAGTTCTTC
>TRBV20-1|TRBJ2-7|few|NA
CSARDPQHSYEQYF
TGCAGTGCTAGAGATCCGCAGCACTCCTACGAGCAGTACTTC
>TRBV6-5|TRBJ2-7|NA|NA
CASSYTVAASSYEQYF
TGTGCCAGCAGTTACACAGTAGCGGCAAGCTCCTACGAGCAGTACTTC
>TRBV28|TRBJ2-1|few|NA
CASSSPSGGANYNEQFF
TGTGCCAGCAGTTCCCCCTCGGGGGGCGCAAATTACAATGAGCAGTTCTTC
>TRBV4-3|TRBJ2-7|NA|TRBD2
CASSGSGRPRSSYEQYF
TGCGCCAGCAGCGGTAGCGGGAGGCCCCGATCCTCCTACGAGCAGTACTTC
>TRBV7-2|TRBJ2-3|NA|NA
CASSFGHGDTQYF
TGTGCCAGCAGCTTCGGTCACGGGGATACGCAGTATTTT
>TRBV14|TRBJ1-4|few|TRBD1
CASSQARQGWTEKLFF
TGTGCCAGCAGCCAAGCAAGACAGGGGTGGACTGAAAAACTGTTTTTT
>TRBV14|TRBJ2-1|few|TRBD2
CASSRRGAYNEQFF
TGTGCCAGCAGCCGGCGGGGGGCCTACAATGAGCAGTTCTTC
>TRBV6-2/TRBV6-3|TRBJ1-2|few|NA
CASSYSTGGANYGYTF
TGTGCCAGCAGTTACTCGACCGGGGGCGCTAACTATGGCTACACCTTC
>TRBV6-2/TRBV6-3|TRBJ2-1|NA|NA
CASSLLGVLQFF
TGTGCCAGCAGCCTACTCGGGGTTTTGCAGTTCTTC
>TRBV7-2|TRBJ2-5|NA|NA
CASSLGQAGGQETQYF
TGTGCCAGCAGCTTAGGCCAGGCCGGGGGCCAAGAGACCCAGTACTTC
>TRBV5-1|TRBJ2-3|few|TRBD2
CASRSRLATDTQYF
TGCGCCAGCCGATCTCGACTAGCAACAGATACGCAGTATTTT
>TRBV7-9|TRBJ1-1|NA|NA
CASSLKRDLNTEAFF
TGTGCCAGCAGCTTAAAACGGGACTTGAACACTGAAGCTTTCTTT
>TRBV6-4|TRBJ2-3|NA|TRBD2
CASCFFFRLAGVQDTQYF
TGTGCCAGCTGTTTTTTTTTTCGGCTAGCGGGAGTCCAAGATACGCAGTATTTT
>TRBV4-1|TRBJ1-1|few|NA
CASSRSMLGGERARNTEAFF
TGCGCCAGCAGCCGATCAATGCTGGGGGGGGAAAGGGCTCGAAACACTGAAGCTTTCTTT
>TRBV20-1|TRBJ2-5|NA|NA
CSARDLLSSGRPEETQYF
TGCAGTGCTAGAGATCTCTTAAGTTCGGGCAGGCCCGAAGAGACCCAGTACTTC
>TRBV4-3|TRBJ2-7|few|NA
CASSQRTDSYEQYF
TGCGCCAGCAGCCAGCGGACGGACTCCTACGAGCAGTACTTC
>TRBV5-1|TRBJ2-2|many|NA
CASKQTGNTGELFF
TGCGCCAGCAAACAGACAGGGAACACCGGGGAGCTGTTTTTT
>TRBV6-5|TRBJ2-7|NA|TRBD1
CASTTGTGGQYF
TGTGCCAGCACAACCGGGACAGGCGGGCAGTACTTC
>TRBV7-2|TRBJ1-2|few|TRBD1
CASSFSDRAGYGYTF
TGTGCCAGCAGCTTCTCCGACAGGGCGGGTTATGGCTACACCTTC
>TRBV12-3/TRBV12-4|TRBJ1-5|NA|TRBD1
CASSLDRGYGDQPQHF
TGTGCCAGCAGTTTAGACAGGGGCTACGGGGATCAGCCCCAGCATTTT
>TRBV25-1|TRBJ2-7|NA|TRBD2
CASSDFITSGRSYEQYF
TGTGCCAGCAGTGACTTCATTACTAGCGGGAGATCCTACGAGCAGTACTTC
>TRBV12-3/TRBV12-4|TRBJ1-5|many|TRBD1
CASSYRGNNQPQHF
TGTGCCAGCAGTTACAGGGGTAACAATCAGCCCCAGCATTTT
>TRBV30|TRBJ2-5|NA|TRBD2
CAWFSGGPGGGETQYF
TGTGCCTGGTTTAGCGGGGGGCCGGGTGGTGGAGAGACCCAGTACTTC
>TRBV19|TRBJ1-1|NA|NA
CASSMDSYMNTEAFF
TGTGCCAGTAGCATGGACAGTTACATGAACACTGAAGCTTTCTTT
>TRBV12-3/TRBV12-4|TRBJ2-7|few|NA
CASSITRNYEQYF
TGTGCCAGCAGCATCACACGAAACTACGAGCAGTACTTC
>TRBV3-1|TRBJ2-1|few|NA
CASSPTANEQFF
TGTGCCAGCAGCCCCACAGCAAATGAGCAGTTCTTC
>TRBV24-1|TRBJ2-4|NA|NA
CATSVGGQGRSIQYF
TGTGCCACCAGTGTAGGTGGGCAGGGCCGCAGCATTCAGTACTTC
>TRBV6-5|TRBJ2-3|many|NA
CASSYDRPSTDTQYF
TGTGCCAGCAGTTACGATAGGCCTAGCACAGATACGCAGTATTTT
>TRBV5-1|TRBJ2-7|NA|NA
CASSPSGHYEQYF
TGCGCCAGCAGCCCATCGGGGCATTACGAGCAGTACTTC
>TRBV4-3|TRBJ2-3|NA|TRBD2
CASSQERGVYTDTQYF
TGCGCCAGCAGCCAAGAACGGGGGGTCTACACAGATACGCAGTATTTT
>TRBV5-1|TRBJ2-3|NA|NA
CASSLRRGSDTQYF
TGCGCCAGCAGCTTGAGGCGGGGTTCAGATACGCAGTATTTT
>TRBV5-5|TRBJ2-1|NA|TRBD2
CASRSSGTSYNEQFF
TGTGCCAGCAGATCTAGCGGGACCTCCTACAATGAGCAGTTCTTC
>TRBV29-1|TRBJ1-1|few|NA
CSAGQQNTEAFF
TGCAGCGCCGGACAGCAGAACACTGAAGCTTTCTTT
>TRBV6-5|TRBJ1-6|few|NA
CASSFQEVRQTANSPLHF
TGTGCCAGCAGTTTTCAAGAAGTAAGACAGACTGCTAATTCACCCCTCCACTTT
>TRBV20-1|TRBJ2-7|NA|TRBD1
CSAKAGDRGYEQYF
TGCAGTGCCAAGGCGGGGGACAGGGGGTACGAGCAGTACTTC
>TRBV18|TRBJ2-5|few|TRBD2
CASSPGLAGVQETQYF
TGTGCCAGCTCACCAGGACTAGCGGGAGTCCAAGAGACCCAGTACTTC
>TRBV29-1|TRBJ2-5|few|TRBD1
CSVRDSQETQYF
TGCAGCGTAAGGGACAGCCAAGAGACCCAGTACTTC
>TRBV12-3/TRBV12-4|TRBJ2-5|many|NA
CASSLNPPETQYF
TGTGCCAGCAGTTTAAACCCCCCAGAGACCCAGTACTTC